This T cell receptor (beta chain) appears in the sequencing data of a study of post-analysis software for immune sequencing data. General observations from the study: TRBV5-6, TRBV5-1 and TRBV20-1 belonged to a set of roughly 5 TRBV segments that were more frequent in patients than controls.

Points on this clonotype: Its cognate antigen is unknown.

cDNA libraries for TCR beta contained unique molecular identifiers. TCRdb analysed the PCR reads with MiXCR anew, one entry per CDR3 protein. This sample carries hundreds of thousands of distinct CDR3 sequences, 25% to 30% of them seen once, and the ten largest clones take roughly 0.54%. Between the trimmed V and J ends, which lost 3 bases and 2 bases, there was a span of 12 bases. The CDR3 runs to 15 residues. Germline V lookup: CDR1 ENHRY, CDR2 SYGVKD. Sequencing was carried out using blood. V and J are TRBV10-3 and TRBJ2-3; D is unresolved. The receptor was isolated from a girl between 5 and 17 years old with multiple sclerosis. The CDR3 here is CAISDPDGDTDTQYF. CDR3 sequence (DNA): TGTGCCATCAGTGACCCCGATGGTGACACAGATACGCAGTATTTT.